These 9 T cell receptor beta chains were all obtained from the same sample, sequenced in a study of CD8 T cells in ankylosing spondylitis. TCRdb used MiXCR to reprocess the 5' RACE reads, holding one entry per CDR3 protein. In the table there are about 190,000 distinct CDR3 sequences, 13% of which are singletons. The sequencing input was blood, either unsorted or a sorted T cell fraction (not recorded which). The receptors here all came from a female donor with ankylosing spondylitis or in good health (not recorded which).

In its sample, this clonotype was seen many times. The CDR3 loop reads CASSQNSGSYEQYF. CDR3 sequence (DNA): TGTGCCAGCAGCCAGAATTCAGGCTCCTACGAGCAGTACTTC. The V and J genes are TRBV3-1 and TRBJ2-7, with D hard to call. Trimming removed 3 bases at V and 0 bases at J, with 9 bases between. Looked up from germline, CDR1 is LGHDT and CDR2 is YNNKEL (reference sequence). CDR3 length: 14 amino acids.

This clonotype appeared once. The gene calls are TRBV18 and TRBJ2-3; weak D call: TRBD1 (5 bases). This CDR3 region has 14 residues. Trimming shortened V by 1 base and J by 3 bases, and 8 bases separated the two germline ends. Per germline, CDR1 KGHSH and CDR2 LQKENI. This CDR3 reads CASSPRQGTDTQYF. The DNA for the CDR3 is TGTGCCAGCTCACCACGCCAGGGAACAGATACGCAGTATTTT. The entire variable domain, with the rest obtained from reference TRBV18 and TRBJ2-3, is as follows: NAGVMQNPRHLVRRRGQEARLRCSPMKGHSHVYWYRQLPEEGLKFMVYLQKENIIDESGMPKERFSAEFPKEGPSILRIQQVVRGDSAAYFCASSPRQGTDTQYFGPGTRLTVL.

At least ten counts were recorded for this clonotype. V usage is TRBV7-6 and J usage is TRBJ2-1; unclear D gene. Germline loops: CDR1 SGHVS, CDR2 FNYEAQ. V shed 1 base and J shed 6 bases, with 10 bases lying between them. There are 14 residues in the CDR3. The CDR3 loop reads CASSLGWSRNEQFF. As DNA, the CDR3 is TGTGCCAGCAGCTTAGGGTGGTCCCGCAATGAGCAGTTCTTC.

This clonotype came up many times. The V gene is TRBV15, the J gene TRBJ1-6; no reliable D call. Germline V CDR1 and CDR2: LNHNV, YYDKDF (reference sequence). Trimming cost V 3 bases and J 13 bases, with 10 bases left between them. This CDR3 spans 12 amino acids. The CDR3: CATSRPRDPLHF. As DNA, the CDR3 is TGTGCCACCAGCAGGCCTCGGGATCCCCTCCACTTT.

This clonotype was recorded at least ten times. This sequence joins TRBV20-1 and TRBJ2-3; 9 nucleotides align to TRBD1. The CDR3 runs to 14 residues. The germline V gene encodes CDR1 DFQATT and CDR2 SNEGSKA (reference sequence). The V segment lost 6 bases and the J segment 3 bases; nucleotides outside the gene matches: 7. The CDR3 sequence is CSALTGGGTDTQYF. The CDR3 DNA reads TGCAGTGCATTAACAGGGGGCGGTACAGATACGCAGTATTTT.

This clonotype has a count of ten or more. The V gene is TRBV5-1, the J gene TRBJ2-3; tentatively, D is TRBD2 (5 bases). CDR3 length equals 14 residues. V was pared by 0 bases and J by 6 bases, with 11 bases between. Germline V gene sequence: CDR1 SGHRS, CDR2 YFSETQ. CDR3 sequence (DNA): TGCGCCAGCAGCTTGGAGCCAGGCGGGGATACGCAGTATTTT. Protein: CASSLEPGGDTQYF.

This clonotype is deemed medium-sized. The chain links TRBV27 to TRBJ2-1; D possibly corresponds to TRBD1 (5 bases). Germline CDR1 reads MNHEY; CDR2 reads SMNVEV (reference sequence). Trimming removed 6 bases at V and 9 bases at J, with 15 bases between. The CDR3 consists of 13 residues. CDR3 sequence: CASRYQGLGEQFF. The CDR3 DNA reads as TGTGCCAGCAGGTACCAGGGTTTGGGTGAGCAGTTCTTC.

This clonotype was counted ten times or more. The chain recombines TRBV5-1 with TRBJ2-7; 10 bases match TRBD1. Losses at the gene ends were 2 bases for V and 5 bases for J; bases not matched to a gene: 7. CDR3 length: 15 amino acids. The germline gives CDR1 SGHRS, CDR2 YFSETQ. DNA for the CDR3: TGCGCCAGCAGCTTCTCCAGCGGGACAGGGGACGAGCAGTACTTC. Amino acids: CASSFSSGTGDEQYF.

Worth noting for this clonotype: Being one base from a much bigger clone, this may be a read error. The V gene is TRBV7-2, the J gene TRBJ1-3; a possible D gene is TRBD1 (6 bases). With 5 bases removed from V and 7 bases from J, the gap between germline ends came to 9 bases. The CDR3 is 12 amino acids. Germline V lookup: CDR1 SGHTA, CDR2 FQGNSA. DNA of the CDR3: TGTACCAGCAGCCAGGGGAGCAACACCATATATTTT. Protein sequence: CTSSQGSNTIYF. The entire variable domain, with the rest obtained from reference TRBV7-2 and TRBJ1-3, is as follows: GAGVSQSPSNKVTEKGKDVELRCDPISGHTALYWYRQSLGQGLEFLIYFQGNSAPDKSGLPSDRFSAERTGGSVSTLTIQRTQQEDSAVYLCTSSQGSNTIYFGEGSWLTVV.